This T cell receptor beta chain was identified during a study of control samples from healthy donors and cancer patients. TCRdb keeps only in-frame clones here, not all; method: immunoSEQ multiplex PCR. Of about 140,000 clones in the sample, roughly 90% were seen once. This CDR3 comprises 13 residues. Trimming took 3 bases from V and 8 from J, leaving 8 bases between them. The rearrangement joins TRBV12-3 or TRBV12-4 to TRBJ1-6; D is undetermined. This sequence originates from a man younger than 45 in good health. Source material: blood. CDR3 sequence reads: CASSFRRDSPLHF. CDR3 coding DNA: TGTGCCAGCAGTTTCAGGAGAGATTCACCCCTCCACTTT.